Shown below are 24 T cell receptor beta chains from a single sample sequenced in a study of OX40 agonist ivuxolimab in advanced cancers. The protocol was immunoSEQ multiplex PCR, while the TCRdb copy is restricted to in-frame clones and leaves out a portion. In the table there are 75,000 to 100,000 clones, about nine tenths of which are singletons. Sample: CD4+ or CD8+ T cells sorted from blood, taken in a trial of the OX40 agonist ivuxolimab. These receptors came from an adult with an advanced solid tumor such as melanoma, head and neck, liver or kidney cancer.

The chain carries TRBV18 and TRBJ1-5, with D possibly TRBD1 on 5 matching bases. Germline V CDR1 and CDR2: KGHSH, LQKENI. V was trimmed by 4 bases and J by 5 bases, leaving 12 bases between them. The CDR3 covers 14 residues. The chain's CDR3 is CASSRGTGDQPQHF. The CDR3 DNA sequence: TGTGCCAGCTCACGCGGGACGGGAGATCAGCCCCAGCATTTT.

The DNA for the CDR3 is TGTGCCAGCAGCGCATCACAAAGGGGGAACACTGAAGCTTTCTTT. Amino acids: CASSASQRGNTEAFF. The rearrangement joins TRBV9 to TRBJ1-1; TRBD1 is a possible D gene (5 bases). There are 15 residues in the CDR3. V dropped 3 bases and J dropped 1 base, with 13 bases sitting between them. Germline CDR1 reads SGDLS; CDR2 reads YYNGEE. Looking up the rest from reference TRBV9 and TRBJ1-1 gives the full variable domain: DSGVTQTPKHLITATGQRVTLRCSPRSGDLSVYWYQQSLDQGLQFLIQYYNGEERAKGNILERFSAQQFPDLHSELNLSSLELGDSALYFCASSASQRGNTEAFFGQGTRLTVV.

The chain joins TRBV2 to TRBJ1-2, with a possible D match to TRBD1 (6 bases). V gave up 6 bases and J gave up 4 bases, with 9 bases separating them. Germline assignment: CDR1 SNHLY and CDR2 FYNNEI. CDR3 length equals 12 residues. CDR3 nucleotide sequence: TGTGCCAGCAGCAGGGGACCCTATGGCTACACCTTC. Protein sequence: CASSRGPYGYTF.

The CDR3 coding sequence is TGCGCCAGCAGCATCGGACTGATCACAGATACGCAGTATTTT. Protein product: CASSIGLITDTQYF. The V and J genes are TRBV5-1 and TRBJ2-3, with D possibly matching TRBD2 (5 bases). The CDR3 covers 14 residues. Per the germline V gene, CDR1 is SGHRS and CDR2 is YFSETQ. The ends were cut back, 4 bases at V and 2 bases at J, with 11 bases in the middle.

This chain uses TRBV18 with TRBJ1-4, with 9 bases lining up with TRBD1. The CDR3 loop spans 15 amino acids. The J segment lost 9 bases and the V segment lost 3 bases, leaving 8 bases of the junction unmatched. Looked up from germline, CDR1 is KGHSH and CDR2 is LQKENI. In DNA form, the CDR3 reads TGTGCCAGCTCACCCGCATCTGGGACAGGGAAAAAACTGTTTTTT. Its translation: CASSPASGTGKKLFF.

This clone has only one observation. The genes are TRBV7-3 and TRBJ1-1, with 9 positions matching TRBD1. CDR3 length: 14 amino acids. CDR1 and CDR2 from the germline V gene are SGHTA and FQGTGA. Losses at the gene ends were 5 bases for V and 5 bases for J; bases not matched to a gene: 6. The CDR3 is CASSPPGTGTEAFF. CDR3 sequence (DNA): TGTGCCAGCAGCCCCCCGGGGACAGGGACTGAAGCTTTCTTT.

The chain combines TRBV28 with TRBJ2-7; 7 nucleotides agree with TRBD1. Trimming at V came to 3 bases and at J to 2 bases, leaving 7 bases not matched to a gene. The germline V gene encodes CDR1 MDHEN and CDR2 SYDVKM. The CDR3 covers 15 residues. CDR3 protein: CASSLGQGVPYEQYV. Written as DNA, the CDR3 is TGTGCCAGCAGTTTGGGTCAGGGGGTACCCTACGAGCAGTACGTC.

The chain joins TRBV6-1 to TRBJ2-7, with unresolved D. This CDR3 region has 15 residues. Trimming removed 2 bases at V and 1 base at J, with 12 bases between. Germline lookup yields CDR1 MNHNS and CDR2 SASEGT. The CDR3 loop reads CASSETMGGSYEQYF. The CDR3, as DNA: TGTGCCAGCAGTGAAACGATGGGCGGTTCCTACGAGCAGTACTTC.

The chain links TRBV28 to TRBJ1-5; TRBD1 matches at 7 bases. This CDR3 is built from 14 residues. CDR1 and CDR2 from the germline V gene are MDHEN and SYDVKM. V trimming: 4 bases; J trimming: 5 bases; junction bases outside the gene matches: 5. The CDR3 reads CASSSGQRYQPQHF. The CDR3 DNA reads as TGTGCCAGCAGTTCGGGACAGCGGTATCAGCCCCAGCATTTT.

The chain links TRBV19 to TRBJ2-3; TRBD1 agrees at 7 bases. The CDR3 sequence is 13 residues long. CDR1 and CDR2 from the germline V gene are LNHDA and SQIVND (reference sequence). The J segment lost 5 bases and the V segment lost 5 bases, leaving 4 bases of the junction unmatched. The CDR3 nucleotides are TGTGCCAGTAGTGCCGACAGGGAAGATACGCAGTATTTT. Protein sequence: CASSADREDTQYF.

The V call is TRBV27, the J call TRBJ1-4; unclear D gene. Trimming removed 7 bases at V and 8 bases at J, with 32 bases between. The CDR3 spans 19 residues. CDR1 is MNHEY and CDR2 is SMNVEV in the germline V gene (reference sequence). CDR3 loop: CASILGPGDGKQPEEKLFF. The CDR3 coding sequence is TGTGCCAGCATCTTAGGCCCCGGGGATGGTAAACAGCCGGAAGAAAAACTGTTTTTT. The full variable domain, rest sourced from reference TRBV27 and TRBJ1-4, is EAQVTQNPRYLITVTGKKLTVTCSQNMNHEYMSWYRQDPGLGLRQIYYSMNVEVTDKGDVPEGYKVSRKEKRNFPLILESPSPNQTSLYFCASILGPGDGKQPEEKLFFGSGTQLSVL.

The rearrangement joins TRBV7-3 to TRBJ2-5; 10 bases are a match to TRBD2. This CDR3 is built from 20 residues. V lost 2 bases, J lost 5 bases, and 20 bases stayed unmatched. In germline, CDR1 is SGHTA, CDR2 FQGTGA. The chain's CDR3 is CASSLGRDSLAGESGETQYF. CDR3 in DNA: TGTGCCAGCAGCTTAGGTCGGGACAGTCTAGCGGGAGAAAGCGGGGAGACCCAGTACTTC.

The chain is built from TRBV12-2 and TRBJ2-7. TRBV12-2 is a listed pseudogene. The length of the CDR3 is 14 residues. The DNA for the CDR3 is TGTGCAAGTCGCTTAGGGCAGAGCTCCTACGAGCAGTACGTC. This codes for CASRLGQSSYEQYV.

The rearrangement uses TRBV28 and TRBJ1-6; D possibly corresponds to TRBD1 (6 bases). Trimming took off 6 bases at V and 9 bases at J, with 15 bases between the two ends. There are 14 residues in the CDR3. Germline lookup yields CDR1 MDHEN and CDR2 SYDVKM. Written as DNA, the CDR3 is TGTGCCAGCAGCTTTCTGGACAGCCCTTCACCCCTCCACTTT. Protein: CASSFLDSPSPLHF.

The chain links TRBV5-1 to TRBJ1-2; D is undetermined. The V gene lost 5 bases and the J gene lost 2 bases, with 13 bases spanning the gap. Germline CDR1 SGHRS, CDR2 YFSETQ. CDR3 size: 14 residues. CDR3 nucleotides: TGCGCCAGCAGGAGGGAGGAACTCAACTATGGCTACACCTTC. This sequence encodes CASRREELNYGYTF.

The chain couples TRBV4-1 to TRBJ1-5; TRBD1 might be the D (6 bases). The CDR3 contains 17 residues. CDR1 MGHRA and CDR2 YSYEKL come from the germline V gene. The ends were cut back, 4 bases at V and 2 bases at J, with 18 bases in the middle. CDR3 sequence reads: CASSPRTALGGNQPQHF. The CDR3 DNA follows: TGCGCCAGCAGCCCCCGGACAGCTCTTGGGGGCAATCAGCCCCAGCATTTT.

This rearrangement joins TRBV7-2 to TRBJ2-1, with TRBD2 matching 8 bases. Germline lookup yields CDR1 SGHTA and CDR2 FQGNSA. CDR3 length: 18 amino acids. V dropped 1 base and J dropped 8; count of bases not matched to a gene: 16. CDR3 DNA sequence: TGTGCCAGCAGCTTAGATCCTCCCAGCGGGAGAGTCCGCGATGAGCAGTTCTTC. The encoded protein is CASSLDPPSGRVRDEQFF.

The gene calls are TRBV13 and TRBJ1-4, with D unclear. Germline V gene sequence: CDR1 PRHDT, CDR2 FYEKMQ (reference sequence). Trimming took 3 bases from V and 8 from J, leaving 10 bases between them. There are 13 residues in the CDR3. CDR3 sequence: CASSLTTTEKLFF. DNA for the CDR3: TGTGCCAGCAGCTTGACAACGACCGAAAAACTGTTTTTT. Using reference TRBV13 and TRBJ1-4 for the parts outside the CDR3, the full variable domain is AAGVIQSPRHLIKEKRETATLKCYPIPRHDTVYWYQQGPGQDPQFLISFYEKMQSDKGSIPDRFSAQQFSDYHSELNMSSLELGDSALYFCASSLTTTEKLFFGSGTQLSVL.

The V gene is TRBV28, the J gene TRBJ1-5, with no clear D. The germline V gene has CDR1 MDHEN and CDR2 SYDVKM. CDR3 length: 13 residues. V dropped 2 bases and J dropped 3 bases, with 5 bases sitting between them. For the CDR3, the DNA is TGTGCCAGCAGTTTAGCCACCAATCAGCCCCAGCATTTT. Its translation is CASSLATNQPQHF.

The J gene is TRBJ2-7, the V gene TRBV18, with 9 nucleotides matching TRBD1. CDR3 length: 16 amino acids. After removal of 1 base from V and 5 bases from J, the junction contained 9 bases not matched to a gene. Germline V gene data show CDR1 as KGHSH and CDR2 as LQKENI. The CDR3 nucleotides read TGTGCCAGCTCACCACGGAACAGGGGGCAAGGAGACGAGCAGTACTTC. It yields the protein CASSPRNRGQGDEQYF.

This sequence joins TRBV7-6 and TRBJ1-5, with D possibly matching TRBD1 (5 bases). Germline assignment: CDR1 SGHVS and CDR2 FNYEAQ. Deletions cut 5 bases from V and 5 bases from J, with 10 bases between. The CDR3 sequence is 13 residues long. CDR3 sequence (DNA): TGTGCCAGCAGCGTCCGGGGCGATCAGCCCCAGCATTTT. It encodes CASSVRGDQPQHF.

This chain links TRBV30 with TRBJ2-4; tentatively, D is TRBD2 (5 bases). The CDR3 is 14 residues long. Deletions cut 1 base from V and 6 bases from J, with 13 bases between. Germline-derived CDR1 and CDR2 are GTSNPN and SVGIG (reference sequence). CDR3 amino acids: CAWSAWERRNIQYF. The CDR3, as DNA: TGTGCCTGGAGTGCATGGGAGAGAAGAAACATTCAGTACTTC.

This chain links TRBV11-2 with TRBJ2-3, with 10 bases that match TRBD2. V dropped 3 bases and J dropped 4; count of bases not matched to a gene: 10. This CDR3 spans 17 amino acids. CDR1 is SGHAT, CDR2 FQNNGV, per germline. The CDR3 spells CASSFSSSGRGADTQYF. The CDR3 bases are TGTGCCAGCAGCTTTTCGTCGAGCGGGAGGGGTGCAGATACGCAGTATTTT.

The chain is built from TRBV28 and TRBJ2-3, with TRBD1 identical over 8 bases. CDR1 is MDHEN and CDR2 is SYDVKM in the germline V gene. The junction had 14 bases not matched to a gene; V was cut back by 6 bases and J by 6 bases. The CDR3 has 16 amino acids. CDR3 DNA: TGTGCCAGCAGAAACCCCTGGACAGGGCGTAAGGATACGCAGTATTTT. This sequence encodes CASRNPWTGRKDTQYF. The entire variable domain, with the rest obtained from reference TRBV28 and TRBJ2-3, is as follows: DVKVTQSSRYLVKRTGEKVFLECVQDMDHENMFWYRQDPGLGLRLIYFSYDVKMKEKGDIPEGYSVSREKKERFSLILESASTNQTSMYLCASRNPWTGRKDTQYFGPGTRLTVL.